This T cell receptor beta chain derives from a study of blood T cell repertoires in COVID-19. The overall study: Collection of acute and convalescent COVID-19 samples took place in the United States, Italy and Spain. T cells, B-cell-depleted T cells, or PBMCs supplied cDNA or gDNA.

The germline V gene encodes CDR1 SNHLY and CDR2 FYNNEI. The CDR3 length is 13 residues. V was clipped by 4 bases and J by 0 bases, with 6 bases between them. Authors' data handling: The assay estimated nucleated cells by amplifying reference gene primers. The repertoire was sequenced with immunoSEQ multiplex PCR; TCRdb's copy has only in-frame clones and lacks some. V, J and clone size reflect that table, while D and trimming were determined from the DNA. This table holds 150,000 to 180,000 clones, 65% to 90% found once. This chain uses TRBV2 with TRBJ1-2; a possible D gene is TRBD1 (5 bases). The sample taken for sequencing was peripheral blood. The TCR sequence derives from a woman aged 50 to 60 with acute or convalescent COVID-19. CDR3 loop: CASSGQSNYGYTF. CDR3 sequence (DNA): TGTGCCAGCAGTGGACAGTCTAACTATGGCTACACCTTC.